This T cell receptor (beta chain) was retrieved from a study of OX40 agonist ivuxolimab in advanced cancers. Notes on the study in general: The expanded peripheral T cells' antigen specificity was not determined. On average, CD8+ T cells showed a greater number of expanded clones than CD4+. Dose levels from 0.1 to 3.0 mg/kg saw CD4+ and CD8+ blood T cells expand clonally by week 6.

The method was immunoSEQ multiplex PCR; TCRdb's version includes in-frame clones alone and lacks a portion of them. The table has around 92,000 clones, approximately 94% seen once. The CDR3 is made up of 14 amino acids. V gave up 6 bases and J gave up 1 base, with 12 bases separating them. Germline loops: CDR1 KGHSH, CDR2 LQKENI. About this clone itself: The antigen is not known.

This sequence originates from an adult with an advanced solid tumor such as melanoma, head and neck, liver or kidney cancer. Source: CD4+ or CD8+ T cells sorted from blood, taken in a trial of the OX40 agonist ivuxolimab. V usage is TRBV18 and J usage is TRBJ1-1; the D is unclear. In DNA, the CDR3 is TGTGCCAGCTCCCAACGAGACCGGAACACTGAAGCTTTCTTT. Translated: CASSQRDRNTEAFF. The complete variable domain, with remaining parts taken from reference TRBV18 and TRBJ1-1, reads NAGVMQNPRHLVRRRGQEARLRCSPMKGHSHVYWYRQLPEEGLKFMVYLQKENIIDESGMPKERFSAEFPKEGPSILRIQQVVRGDSAAYFCASSQRDRNTEAFFGQGTRLTVV.